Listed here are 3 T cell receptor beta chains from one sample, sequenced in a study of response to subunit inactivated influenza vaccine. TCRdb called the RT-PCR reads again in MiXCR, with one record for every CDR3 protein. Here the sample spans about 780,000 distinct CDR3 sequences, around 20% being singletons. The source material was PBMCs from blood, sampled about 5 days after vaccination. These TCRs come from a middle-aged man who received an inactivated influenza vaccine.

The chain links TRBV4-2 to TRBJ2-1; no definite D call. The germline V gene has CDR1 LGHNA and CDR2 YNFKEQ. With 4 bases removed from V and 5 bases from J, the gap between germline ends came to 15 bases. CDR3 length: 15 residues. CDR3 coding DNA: TGTGCCAGCAGCCCCCAGGAGACAACTAACAATGAGCAGTTCTTC. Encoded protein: CASSPQETTNNEQFF.

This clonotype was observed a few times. The CDR3 DNA sequence: TGCAGCGCCTTACTAGCGGGGCTTTACGAGCAGTACTTC. Protein product: CSALLAGLYEQYF. The chain has TRBV29-1 and TRBJ2-7, with 10 nucleotides matching TRBD2. Per germline, CDR1 SQVTM and CDR2 ANQGSEA. This CDR3 contains 13 residues. V trimming: 7 bases; J trimming: 4 bases; junction bases outside the gene matches: 7.

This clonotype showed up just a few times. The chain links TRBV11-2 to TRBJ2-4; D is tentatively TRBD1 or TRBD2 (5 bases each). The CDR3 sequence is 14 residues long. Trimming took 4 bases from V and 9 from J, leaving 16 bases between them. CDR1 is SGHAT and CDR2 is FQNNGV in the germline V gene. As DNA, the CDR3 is TGTGCCAGCAGCTCGCCGGGACGTCGGGCCATTCAGTACTTC. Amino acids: CASSSPGRRAIQYF.